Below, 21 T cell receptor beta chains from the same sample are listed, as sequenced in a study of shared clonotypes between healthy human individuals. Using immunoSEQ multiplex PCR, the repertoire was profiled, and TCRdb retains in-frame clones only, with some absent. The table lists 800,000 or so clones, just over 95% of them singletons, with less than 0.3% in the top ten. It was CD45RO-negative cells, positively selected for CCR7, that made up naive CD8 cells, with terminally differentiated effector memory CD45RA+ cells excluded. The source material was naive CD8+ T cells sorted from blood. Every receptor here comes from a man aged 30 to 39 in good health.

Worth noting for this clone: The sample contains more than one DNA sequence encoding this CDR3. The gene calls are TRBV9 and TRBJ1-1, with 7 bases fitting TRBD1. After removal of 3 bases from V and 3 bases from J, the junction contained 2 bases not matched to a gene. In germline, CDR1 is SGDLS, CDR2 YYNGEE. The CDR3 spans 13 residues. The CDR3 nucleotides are TGTGCCAGCAGCGGCACAGGGGACACTGAAGCTTTCTTT. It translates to CASSGTGDTEAFF.

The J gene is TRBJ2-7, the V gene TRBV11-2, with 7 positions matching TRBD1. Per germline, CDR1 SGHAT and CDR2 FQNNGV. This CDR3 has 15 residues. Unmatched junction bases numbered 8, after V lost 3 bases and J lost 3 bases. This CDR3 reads CASSLTGIRFYEQYF. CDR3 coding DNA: TGTGCCAGCAGCTTGACAGGGATACGCTTCTACGAGCAGTACTTC.

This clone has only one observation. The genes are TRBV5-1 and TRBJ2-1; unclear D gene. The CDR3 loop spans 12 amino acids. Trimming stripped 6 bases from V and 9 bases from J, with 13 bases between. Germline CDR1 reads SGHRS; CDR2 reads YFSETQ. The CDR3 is CASTNSGIEQFF. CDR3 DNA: TGCGCCAGCACAAATTCGGGTATTGAGCAGTTCTTC.

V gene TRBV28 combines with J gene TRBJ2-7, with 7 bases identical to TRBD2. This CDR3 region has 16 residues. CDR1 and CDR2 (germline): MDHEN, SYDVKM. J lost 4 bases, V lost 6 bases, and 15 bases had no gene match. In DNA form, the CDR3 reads TGTGCCAGCAGCTTCCATGGATCCAGGGAGGGTTACGAGCAGTACTTC. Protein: CASSFHGSREGYEQYF.

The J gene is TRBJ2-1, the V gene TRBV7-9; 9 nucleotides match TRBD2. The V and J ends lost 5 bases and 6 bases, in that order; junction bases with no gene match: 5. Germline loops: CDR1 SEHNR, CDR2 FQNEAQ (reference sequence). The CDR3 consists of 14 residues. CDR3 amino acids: CASSQLAGVNEQFF. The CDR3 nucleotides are TGTGCCAGCAGCCAATTAGCGGGAGTCAATGAGCAGTTCTTC.

CDR3 nucleotide sequence: TGTGCCAGCAGTTACGGGATCTCCTACAATGAGCAGTTCTTC. It yields the protein CASSYGISYNEQFF. The J gene is TRBJ2-1, the V gene TRBV6-5; D is uncertain. Germline V CDR1 and CDR2: MNHEY, SVGAGI. Trimming removed 2 bases at V and 0 bases at J, with 5 bases between. The length of the CDR3 is 14 residues.

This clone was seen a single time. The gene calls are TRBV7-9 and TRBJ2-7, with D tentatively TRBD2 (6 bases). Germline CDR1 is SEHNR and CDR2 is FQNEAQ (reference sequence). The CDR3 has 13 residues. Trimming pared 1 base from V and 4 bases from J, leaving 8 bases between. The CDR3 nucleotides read TGTGCCAGCAGCTTAGTTGCGGGGTACGAGCAGTACTTC. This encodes CASSLVAGYEQYF.

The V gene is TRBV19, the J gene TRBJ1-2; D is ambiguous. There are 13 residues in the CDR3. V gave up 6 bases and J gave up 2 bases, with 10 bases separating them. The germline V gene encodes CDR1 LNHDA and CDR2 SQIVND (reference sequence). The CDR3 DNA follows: TGTGCCAGTAGCTCGACACCCAACTATGGCTACACCTTC. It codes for CASSSTPNYGYTF. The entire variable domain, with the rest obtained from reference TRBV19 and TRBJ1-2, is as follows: DGGITQSPKYLFRKEGQNVTLSCEQNLNHDAMYWYRQDPGQGLRLIYYSQIVNDFQKGDIAEGYSVSREKKESFPLTVTSAQKNPTAFYLCASSSTPNYGYTFGSGTRLTVV.

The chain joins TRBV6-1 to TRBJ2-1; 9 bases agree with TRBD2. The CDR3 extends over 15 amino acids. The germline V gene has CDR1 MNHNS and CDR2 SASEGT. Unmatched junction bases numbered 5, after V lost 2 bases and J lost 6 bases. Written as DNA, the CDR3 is TGTGCCAGCAGTGAAAGTAGCGGGAGTTTCAATGAGCAGTTCTTC. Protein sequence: CASSESSGSFNEQFF.

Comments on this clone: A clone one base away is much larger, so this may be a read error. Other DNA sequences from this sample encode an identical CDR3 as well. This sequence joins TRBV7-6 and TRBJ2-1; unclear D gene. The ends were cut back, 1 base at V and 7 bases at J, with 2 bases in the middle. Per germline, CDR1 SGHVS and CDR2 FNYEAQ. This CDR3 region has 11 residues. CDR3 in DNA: TGTGCCAGCAGCTTAGGGAATGAGCAGTTCTTC. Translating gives CASSLGNEQFF.

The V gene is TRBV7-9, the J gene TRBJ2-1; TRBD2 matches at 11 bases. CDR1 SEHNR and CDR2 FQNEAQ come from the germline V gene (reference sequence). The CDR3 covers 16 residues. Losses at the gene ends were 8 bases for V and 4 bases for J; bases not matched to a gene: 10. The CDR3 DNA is TGTGCCAGCCCCCTTCCGGGACTAGCGGAGTACAATGAGCAGTTCTTC. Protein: CASPLPGLAEYNEQFF.

The chain's CDR3 is CASSFRTSGYEQYF. CDR3 DNA: TGTGCCAGCAGCTTTCGGACTAGCGGGTACGAGCAGTACTTC. The chain links TRBV7-2 to TRBJ2-7; 11 bases align to TRBD2. This CDR3 is 14 amino acids long. With V trimmed by 3 bases and J by 4 bases, 2 bases remained unmatched. Germline CDR1 reads SGHTA; CDR2 reads FQGNSA.

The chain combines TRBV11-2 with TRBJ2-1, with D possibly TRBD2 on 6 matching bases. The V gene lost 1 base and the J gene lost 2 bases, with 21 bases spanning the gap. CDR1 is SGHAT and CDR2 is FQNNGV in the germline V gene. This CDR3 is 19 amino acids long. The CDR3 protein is CASSLASWREASTYNEQFF. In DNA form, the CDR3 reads TGTGCCAGCAGCTTAGCCAGCTGGAGGGAGGCCTCAACCTACAATGAGCAGTTCTTC.

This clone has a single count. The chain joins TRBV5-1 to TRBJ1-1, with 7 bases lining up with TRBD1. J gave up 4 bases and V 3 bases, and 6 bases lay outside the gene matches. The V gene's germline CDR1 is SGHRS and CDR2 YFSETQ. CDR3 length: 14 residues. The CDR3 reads CASSSSTGITEAFF. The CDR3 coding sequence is TGCGCCAGCAGCTCTTCGACAGGGATCACTGAAGCTTTCTTT.

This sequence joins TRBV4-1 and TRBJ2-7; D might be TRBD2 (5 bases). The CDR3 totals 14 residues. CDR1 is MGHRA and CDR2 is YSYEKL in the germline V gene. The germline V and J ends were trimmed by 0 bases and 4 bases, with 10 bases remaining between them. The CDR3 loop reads CASSQDRPGYEQYF. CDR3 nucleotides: TGCGCCAGCAGCCAAGATAGACCGGGATACGAGCAGTACTTC.

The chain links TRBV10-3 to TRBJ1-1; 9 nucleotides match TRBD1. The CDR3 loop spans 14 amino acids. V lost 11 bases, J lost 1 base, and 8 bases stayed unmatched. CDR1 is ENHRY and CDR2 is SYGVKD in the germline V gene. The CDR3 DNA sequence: TGTGCCTCCGGAGGGACAGGGTCGAACACTGAAGCTTTCTTT. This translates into CASGGTGSNTEAFF.

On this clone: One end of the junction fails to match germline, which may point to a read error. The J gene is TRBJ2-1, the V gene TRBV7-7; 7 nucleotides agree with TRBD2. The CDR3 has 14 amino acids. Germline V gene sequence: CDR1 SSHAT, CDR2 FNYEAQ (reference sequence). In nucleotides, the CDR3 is TGTGCTAGCAGCCCGGTAAGCGGGACGGGTGAGCAGTTCTTC. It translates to CASSPVSGTGEQFF.

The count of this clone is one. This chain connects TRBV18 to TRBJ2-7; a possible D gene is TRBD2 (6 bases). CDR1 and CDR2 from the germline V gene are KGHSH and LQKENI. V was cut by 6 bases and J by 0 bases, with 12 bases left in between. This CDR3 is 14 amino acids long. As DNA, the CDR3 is TGTGCCAGCTCCGAGGCGGGGAGCTCCTACGAGCAGTACTTC. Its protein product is CASSEAGSSYEQYF.

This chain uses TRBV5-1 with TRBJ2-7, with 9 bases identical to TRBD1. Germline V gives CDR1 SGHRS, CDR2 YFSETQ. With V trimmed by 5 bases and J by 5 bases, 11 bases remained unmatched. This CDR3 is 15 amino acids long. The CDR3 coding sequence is TGCGCCAGCAGTTCCAACCGACAGGGGGAGAACGAGCAGTACTTC. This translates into CASSSNRQGENEQYF. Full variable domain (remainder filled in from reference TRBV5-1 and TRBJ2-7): KAGVTQTPRYLIKTRGQQVTLSCSPISGHRSVSWYQQTPGQGLQFLFEYFSETQRNKGNFPGRFSGRQFSNSRSEMNVSTLELGDSALYLCASSSNRQGENEQYFGPGTRLTVT.

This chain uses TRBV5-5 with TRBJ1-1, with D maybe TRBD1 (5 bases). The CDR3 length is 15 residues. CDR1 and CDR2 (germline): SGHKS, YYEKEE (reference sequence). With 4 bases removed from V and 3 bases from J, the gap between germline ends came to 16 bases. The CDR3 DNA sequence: TGTGCCAGCAGCCCGGACGCAGGGCACTACACTGAAGCTTTCTTT. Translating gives CASSPDAGHYTEAFF.

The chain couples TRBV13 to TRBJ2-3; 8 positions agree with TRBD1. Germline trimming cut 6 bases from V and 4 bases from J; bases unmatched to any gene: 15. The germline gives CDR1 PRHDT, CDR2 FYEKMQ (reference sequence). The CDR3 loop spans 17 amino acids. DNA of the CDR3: TGTGCCAGCAGATCCAGGGGGCAGGGAGAGGGTTCAGATACGCAGTATTTT. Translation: CASRSRGQGEGSDTQYF.